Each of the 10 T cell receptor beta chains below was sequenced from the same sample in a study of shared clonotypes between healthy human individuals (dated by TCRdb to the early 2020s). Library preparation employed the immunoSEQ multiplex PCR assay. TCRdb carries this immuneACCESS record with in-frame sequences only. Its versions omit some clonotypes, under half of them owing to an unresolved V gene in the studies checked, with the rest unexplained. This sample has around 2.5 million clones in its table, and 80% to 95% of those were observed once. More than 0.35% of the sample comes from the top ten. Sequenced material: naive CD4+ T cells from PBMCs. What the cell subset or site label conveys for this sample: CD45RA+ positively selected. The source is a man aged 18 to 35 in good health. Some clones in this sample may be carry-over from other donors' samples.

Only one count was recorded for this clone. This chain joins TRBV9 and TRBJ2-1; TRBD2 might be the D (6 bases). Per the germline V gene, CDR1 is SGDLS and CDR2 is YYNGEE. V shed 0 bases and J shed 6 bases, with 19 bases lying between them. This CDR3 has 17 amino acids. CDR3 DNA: TGTGCCAGCAGCGTAGGTACTAGCTGGGGCGACGGCAATGAGCAGTTCTTC. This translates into CASSVGTSWGDGNEQFF.

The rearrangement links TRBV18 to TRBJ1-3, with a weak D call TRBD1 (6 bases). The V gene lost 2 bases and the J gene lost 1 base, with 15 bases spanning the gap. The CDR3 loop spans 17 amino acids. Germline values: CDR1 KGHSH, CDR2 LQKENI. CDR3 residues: CASSPTATGTSGNTIYF. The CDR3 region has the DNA TGTGCCAGCTCACCAACCGCCACAGGGACTTCTGGAAACACCATATATTTT.

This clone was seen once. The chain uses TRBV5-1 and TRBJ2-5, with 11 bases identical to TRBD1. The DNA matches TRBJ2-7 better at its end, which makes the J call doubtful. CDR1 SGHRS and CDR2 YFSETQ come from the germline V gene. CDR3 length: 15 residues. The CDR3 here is CASSLRTGGRYEQYF. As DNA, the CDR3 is TGCGCCAGCAGCTTGAGGACAGGGGGCAGGTACGAGCAGTACTTC.

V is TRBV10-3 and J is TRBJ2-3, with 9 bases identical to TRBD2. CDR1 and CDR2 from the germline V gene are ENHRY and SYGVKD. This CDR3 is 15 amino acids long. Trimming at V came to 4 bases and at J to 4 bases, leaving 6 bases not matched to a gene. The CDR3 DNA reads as TGTGCCATCAGTGCGGGACTAGCTAGCCCAGATACGCAGTATTTT. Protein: CAISAGLASPDTQYF.

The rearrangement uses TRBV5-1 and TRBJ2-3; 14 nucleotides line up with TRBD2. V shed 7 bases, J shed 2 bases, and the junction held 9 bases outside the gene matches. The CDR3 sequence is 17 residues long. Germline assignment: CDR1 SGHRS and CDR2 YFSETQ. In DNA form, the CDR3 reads TGCGCCAGCGTCAAGGGGGGACTAGCGGGAGACACAGATACGCAGTATTTT. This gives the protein CASVKGGLAGDTDTQYF. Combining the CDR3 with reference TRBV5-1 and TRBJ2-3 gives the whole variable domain KAGVTQTPRYLIKTRGQQVTLSCSPISGHRSVSWYQQTPGQGLQFLFEYFSETQRNKGNFPGRFSGRQFSNSRSEMNVSTLELGDSALYLCASVKGGLAGDTDTQYFGPGTRLTVL.

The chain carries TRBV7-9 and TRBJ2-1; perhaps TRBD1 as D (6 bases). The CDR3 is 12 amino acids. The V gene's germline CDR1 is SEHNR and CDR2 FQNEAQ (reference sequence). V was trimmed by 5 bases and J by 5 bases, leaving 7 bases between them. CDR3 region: CASSQGNNEQFF. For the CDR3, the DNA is TGTGCCAGCAGCCAGGGGAACAATGAGCAGTTCTTC.

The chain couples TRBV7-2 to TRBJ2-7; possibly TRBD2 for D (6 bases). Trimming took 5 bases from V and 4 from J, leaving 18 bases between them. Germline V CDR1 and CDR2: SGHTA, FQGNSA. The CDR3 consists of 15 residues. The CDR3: CASSPSFGTPYEQYF. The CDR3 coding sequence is TGTGCCAGCAGCCCGTCGTTTGGGACTCCATACGAGCAGTACTTC.

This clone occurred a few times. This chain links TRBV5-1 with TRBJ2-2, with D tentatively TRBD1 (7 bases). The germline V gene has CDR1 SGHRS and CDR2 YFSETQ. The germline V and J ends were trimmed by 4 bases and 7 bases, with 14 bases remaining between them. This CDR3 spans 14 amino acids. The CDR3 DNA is TGCGCCAGCAGCCCCAGGGGGGATGTCGGGGAGCTGTTTTTT. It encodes CASSPRGDVGELFF.

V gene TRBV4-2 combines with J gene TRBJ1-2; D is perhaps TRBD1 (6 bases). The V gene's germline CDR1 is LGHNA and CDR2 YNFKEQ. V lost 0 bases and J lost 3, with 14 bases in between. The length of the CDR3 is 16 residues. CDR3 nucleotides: TGTGCCAGCAGCCAAGAGGGCAGGGGAATGGACTATGGCTACACCTTC. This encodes CASSQEGRGMDYGYTF.

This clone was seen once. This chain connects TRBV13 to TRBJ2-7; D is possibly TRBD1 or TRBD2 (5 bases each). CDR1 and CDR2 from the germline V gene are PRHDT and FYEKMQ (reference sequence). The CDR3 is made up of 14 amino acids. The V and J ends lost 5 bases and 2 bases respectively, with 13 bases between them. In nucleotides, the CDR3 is TGTGCCAGCAGCAACCGGGACGGCCCCTACGAGCAGTACTTC. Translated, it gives CASSNRDGPYEQYF.